These T cell receptor beta chains were read from a single sample in a study of T cell responses to AZD1222 COVID-19 vaccine. The protocol was immunoSEQ multiplex PCR, while the TCRdb copy is restricted to in-frame clones and leaves out a portion. The sample gives about 150,000 clones, 90% of which show up once; roughly 3.1% is in the top ten. The sequencing used peripheral blood, collected on day 0 of AZD1222 vaccination. The receptor set was obtained from an adult in good health. Each CDR3 is given with its conserved first and last residue. The order of the fields is CDR3 length, clone size, J gene, D gene, V gene, CDR3 DNA, CDR3 protein. D genes are given only for firm matches. A clone size is listed for some rows: how often the clone was seen (once, few, many), or a class if it is expanded.

len: 12; abundance: NA; j_gene: TRBJ1-2; d_gene: NA; v_gene: TRBV2; CDR3nt: TGTGCCAGCACTGGGTCCGACTATGGCTACACCTTC; CDR3aa: CASTGSDYGYTF
len: 15; abundance: NA; j_gene: TRBJ1-3; d_gene: NA; v_gene: TRBV6-5; CDR3nt: TGTGCCAGCAGTTACCCAGGGTTCTCTGGAAACACCATATATTTT; CDR3aa: CASSYPGFSGNTIYF
len: 15; abundance: NA; j_gene: TRBJ1-5; d_gene: NA; v_gene: TRBV4-1; CDR3nt: TGCGCCAGCAGCCAACCCCCAGGGGTCCGGCAGCCCCAGCATTTT; CDR3aa: CASSQPPGVRQPQHF
len: 12; abundance: NA; j_gene: TRBJ2-7; d_gene: NA; v_gene: TRBV10-3; CDR3nt: TGTGCCATCAGTGAGTCTTCCTACGAGCAGTACTTC; CDR3aa: CAISESSYEQYF
len: 15; abundance: NA; j_gene: TRBJ2-1; d_gene: TRBD2; v_gene: TRBV2; CDR3nt: TGTGCCAGCAGTAAGGCTGGCGGGGGGGCCGATGAGCAGTTCTTC; CDR3aa: CASSKAGGGADEQFF
len: 13; abundance: NA; j_gene: TRBJ2-7; d_gene: NA; v_gene: TRBV12-5; CDR3nt: TGTGCTAGTGGTCTTCACGGGGCCTACGAGCAGTACTTC; CDR3aa: CASGLHGAYEQYF
len: 16; abundance: NA; j_gene: TRBJ1-4; d_gene: NA; v_gene: TRBV18; CDR3nt: TGTGCCAGCTCATCGGGACGGTCTGCAACTAATGAAAAACTGTTTTTT; CDR3aa: CASSSGRSATNEKLFF
len: 19; abundance: NA; j_gene: TRBJ1-1; d_gene: NA; v_gene: TRBV7-9; CDR3nt: TGTGCCAGCAGATCAGGGTTTTCGATGCCACGGAGGCTTAACACTGAAGCTTTCTTT; CDR3aa: CASRSGFSMPRRLNTEAFF
len: 13; abundance: NA; j_gene: TRBJ1-2; d_gene: NA; v_gene: TRBV30; CDR3nt: TGTGCCTGGGCAAGGGACGAAAACTATGGCTACACCTTC; CDR3aa: CAWARDENYGYTF
len: 14; abundance: NA; j_gene: TRBJ1-1; d_gene: TRBD1; v_gene: TRBV5-1; CDR3nt: TGCGCCAGCAGCTTATACCAGGGGGCCGCTGAAGCTTTCTTT; CDR3aa: CASSLYQGAAEAFF
len: 15; abundance: NA; j_gene: TRBJ2-1; d_gene: TRBD2; v_gene: TRBV9; CDR3nt: TGTGCCAGCAGCGTAGGCAGCGGGGGGCTTGATGAGCAGTTCTTC; CDR3aa: CASSVGSGGLDEQFF
len: 14; abundance: NA; j_gene: TRBJ1-1; d_gene: TRBD1; v_gene: TRBV5-1; CDR3nt: TGCGCCAGCAGCGCAAACAGGGGGCAAACTGAAGCTTTCTTT; CDR3aa: CASSANRGQTEAFF
len: 18; abundance: once; j_gene: TRBJ2-1; d_gene: TRBD2; v_gene: TRBV5-1; CDR3nt: TGCGCCAGCAGCTTGGGAGGCTTAGCGGGGGGGCGGAGGAATGAGCAGTTCTTC; CDR3aa: CASSLGGLAGGRRNEQFF
len: 18; abundance: NA; j_gene: TRBJ1-2; d_gene: NA; v_gene: TRBV11-3; CDR3nt: TGTGCCAGCAGCTCCCGTTTCGGACACAGTGTACTGAGGTATGGCTACACCTTC; CDR3aa: CASSSRFGHSVLRYGYTF
len: 13; abundance: NA; j_gene: TRBJ2-1; d_gene: NA; v_gene: TRBV6-5; CDR3nt: TGTGCCAGCAGGGATACCGGGACGGATGAGCAGTTCTTC; CDR3aa: CASRDTGTDEQFF
len: 16; abundance: NA; j_gene: TRBJ1-2; d_gene: NA; v_gene: TRBV6-5; CDR3nt: TGTGCCAGCAGTTACTCGTTGGCAGGGGAAGGGGATGGCTACACCTTC; CDR3aa: CASSYSLAGEGDGYTF
len: 14; abundance: NA; j_gene: TRBJ1-4; d_gene: NA; v_gene: TRBV3-1/TRBV3-2; CDR3nt: TGTGCCAGCAGCCACCGTCCGAATAATGAAAAACTGTTTTTT; CDR3aa: CASSHRPNNEKLFF
len: 15; abundance: NA; j_gene: TRBJ2-2; d_gene: NA; v_gene: TRBV2; CDR3nt: TGTGCCAGCAGCGCTGGACCCCTGAACACCGGGGAGCTGTTTTTT; CDR3aa: CASSAGPLNTGELFF
len: 14; abundance: NA; j_gene: TRBJ1-4; d_gene: NA; v_gene: TRBV11-2; CDR3nt: TGTGCCAGCAGCAGGGCGGGGGGTGCTGGAAAACTGTTTTTT; CDR3aa: CASSRAGGAGKLFF
len: 14; abundance: NA; j_gene: TRBJ1-1; d_gene: NA; v_gene: TRBV6-5; CDR3nt: TGTGCCAGCAGTACGGTAGGAGGATCCACTGAAGCTTTCTTT; CDR3aa: CASSTVGGSTEAFF
len: 17; abundance: NA; j_gene: TRBJ2-1; d_gene: TRBD2; v_gene: TRBV4-2; CDR3nt: TGTGCCAGCAGCCAAAATATAGCGGGGTCCTCGGTGGGGGAGCAGTTCTTC; CDR3aa: CASSQNIAGSSVGEQFF
len: 17; abundance: NA; j_gene: TRBJ2-7; d_gene: NA; v_gene: TRBV15; CDR3nt: TGTGCCACCAGCAGAGAGATGTCCCAGGGGCTCTCCTACGAGCAGTACTTC; CDR3aa: CATSREMSQGLSYEQYF
len: 13; abundance: few; j_gene: TRBJ2-7; d_gene: NA; v_gene: TRBV12-3/TRBV12-4; CDR3nt: TGTGCCAGCAGTTTGAAGTTAAGCCACGAGCAGTACTTC; CDR3aa: CASSLKLSHEQYF
len: 10; abundance: NA; j_gene: TRBJ1-2; d_gene: NA; v_gene: TRBV19; CDR3nt: TGTGCCAGTAGTGGAGGTGGCTACACCTTC; CDR3aa: CASSGGGYTF
len: 15; abundance: few; j_gene: TRBJ1-2; d_gene: NA; v_gene: TRBV7-9; CDR3nt: TGTGCCAGCAGCTTAGGGAGGGGCAGAAACTATGGCTACACCTTC; CDR3aa: CASSLGRGRNYGYTF
len: 14; abundance: NA; j_gene: TRBJ2-7; d_gene: NA; v_gene: TRBV7-2; CDR3nt: TGTGCCAGCAGCCCCAGCGGGCGGCGTGACGAGCAGTACTTC; CDR3aa: CASSPSGRRDEQYF
len: 15; abundance: once; j_gene: TRBJ1-5; d_gene: NA; v_gene: TRBV9; CDR3nt: TGTGCCAGCAGCGGTGGCCCTGGCCCCGGTCAGCCCCAGCATTTT; CDR3aa: CASSGGPGPGQPQHF
len: 15; abundance: NA; j_gene: TRBJ2-7; d_gene: NA; v_gene: TRBV7-6; CDR3nt: TGTGCCAGCAGCTTAGGTTCCGCCCCCTCCTACGAGCAGTACTTC; CDR3aa: CASSLGSAPSYEQYF
len: 14; abundance: NA; j_gene: TRBJ2-5; d_gene: NA; v_gene: TRBV5-1; CDR3nt: TGCGCCAGCAGCTCACCGGGACGGGATTCGGCCCAGTACTTC; CDR3aa: CASSSPGRDSAQYF
len: 13; abundance: NA; j_gene: TRBJ2-7; d_gene: NA; v_gene: TRBV20-1; CDR3nt: TGCAGTGCTAGTGAGGTAGAAAGGTACGAGCAGTACTTC; CDR3aa: CSASEVERYEQYF
len: 12; abundance: NA; j_gene: TRBJ1-1; d_gene: NA; v_gene: TRBV5-4; CDR3nt: TGTGCCAGCAGCTTGAGAGACACTGAAGCTTTCTTT; CDR3aa: CASSLRDTEAFF
len: 14; abundance: NA; j_gene: TRBJ1-5; d_gene: TRBD1; v_gene: TRBV30; CDR3nt: TGTGCCTGGAGCCCGACAGGGTGGAATCAGCCCCAGCATTTT; CDR3aa: CAWSPTGWNQPQHF
len: 17; abundance: NA; j_gene: TRBJ2-6; d_gene: NA; v_gene: TRBV7-2; CDR3nt: TGTGCCAGCAGCTTAGGGTCCGGTCTCTCTGGGGCCAACGTCCTGACTTTC; CDR3aa: CASSLGSGLSGANVLTF
len: 13; abundance: NA; j_gene: TRBJ2-7; d_gene: NA; v_gene: TRBV6-5; CDR3nt: TGTGCCAGTCGGAGGGGGCCTACCTACGAGCAGTACTTC; CDR3aa: CASRRGPTYEQYF
len: 16; abundance: NA; j_gene: TRBJ1-1; d_gene: NA; v_gene: TRBV27; CDR3nt: TGTGCCAGCAGTCCAAGACCCCGAGCGGTGAACACTGAAGCTTTCTTT; CDR3aa: CASSPRPRAVNTEAFF
len: 14; abundance: NA; j_gene: TRBJ1-2; d_gene: NA; v_gene: TRBV27; CDR3nt: TGTGCCAGCAGTCAGGGACACCTAAACTATGGCTACACCTTC; CDR3aa: CASSQGHLNYGYTF
len: 12; abundance: NA; j_gene: TRBJ1-5; d_gene: NA; v_gene: TRBV5-6; CDR3nt: TGTGCCAGCAGCTTGGCCGGGGGGCCCCAGCATTTT; CDR3aa: CASSLAGGPQHF